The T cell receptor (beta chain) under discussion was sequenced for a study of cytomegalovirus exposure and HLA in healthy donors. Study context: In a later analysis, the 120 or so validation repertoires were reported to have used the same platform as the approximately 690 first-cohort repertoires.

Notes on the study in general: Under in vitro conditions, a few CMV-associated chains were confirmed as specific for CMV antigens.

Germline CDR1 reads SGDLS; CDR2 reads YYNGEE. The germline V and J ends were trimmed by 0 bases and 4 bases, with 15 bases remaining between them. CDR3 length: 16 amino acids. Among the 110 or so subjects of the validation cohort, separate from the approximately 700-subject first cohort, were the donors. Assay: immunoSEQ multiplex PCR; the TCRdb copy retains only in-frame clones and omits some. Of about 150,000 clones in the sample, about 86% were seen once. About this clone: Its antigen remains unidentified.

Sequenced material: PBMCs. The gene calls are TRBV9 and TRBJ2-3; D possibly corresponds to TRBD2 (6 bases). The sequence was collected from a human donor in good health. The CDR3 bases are TGTGCCAGCAGCGTAGAGACTAGTTATGGTTCAGATACGCAGTATTTT. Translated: CASSVETSYGSDTQYF. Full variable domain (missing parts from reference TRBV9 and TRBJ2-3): DSGVTQTPKHLITATGQRVTLRCSPRSGDLSVYWYQQSLDQGLQFLIQYYNGEERAKGNILERFSAQQFPDLHSELNLSSLELGDSALYFCASSVETSYGSDTQYFGPGTRLTVL.